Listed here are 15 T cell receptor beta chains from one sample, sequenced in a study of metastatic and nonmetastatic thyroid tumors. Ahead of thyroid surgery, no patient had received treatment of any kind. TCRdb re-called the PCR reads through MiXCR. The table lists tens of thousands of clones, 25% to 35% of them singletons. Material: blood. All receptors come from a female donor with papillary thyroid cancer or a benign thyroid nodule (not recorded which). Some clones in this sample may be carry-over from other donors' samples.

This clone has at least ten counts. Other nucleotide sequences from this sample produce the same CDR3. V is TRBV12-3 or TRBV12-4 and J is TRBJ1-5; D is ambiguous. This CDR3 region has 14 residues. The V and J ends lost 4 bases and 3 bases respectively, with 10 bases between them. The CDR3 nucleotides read TGTGCCAGCAGTTACGGACGGAACAATCAGCCCCAGCATTTT. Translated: CASSYGRNNQPQHF.

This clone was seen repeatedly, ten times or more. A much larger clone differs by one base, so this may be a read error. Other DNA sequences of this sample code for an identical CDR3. CDR3 in amino acids: CASSGLAGGKTDTQYF. The CDR3 DNA sequence: TGTGCCAGCAGTGGATTAGCGGGAGGGAAGACGGATACGCAGTATTTT. The chain joins TRBV6-1 to TRBJ2-3; 11 nucleotides match TRBD2. The CDR3 totals 16 residues. The V gene's germline CDR1 is MNHNS and CDR2 SASEGT. With 4 bases clipped from V and 6 bases from J, the junction kept 9 bases outside the gene matches.

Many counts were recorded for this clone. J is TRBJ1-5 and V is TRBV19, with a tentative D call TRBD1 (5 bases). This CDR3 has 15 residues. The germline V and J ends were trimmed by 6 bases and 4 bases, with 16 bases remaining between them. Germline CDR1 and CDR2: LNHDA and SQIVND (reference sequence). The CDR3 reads CASSRGGGLNQPQHF. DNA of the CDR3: TGTGCCAGTAGCAGAGGCGGGGGACTTAATCAGCCCCAGCATTTT.

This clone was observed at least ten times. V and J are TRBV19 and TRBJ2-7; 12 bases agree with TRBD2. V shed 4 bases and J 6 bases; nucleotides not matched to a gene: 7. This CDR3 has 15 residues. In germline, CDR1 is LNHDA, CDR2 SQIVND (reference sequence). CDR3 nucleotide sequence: TGTGCCAGTAGTACCCTAGCGGGAGGGCCAGGCGAGCAGTACTTC. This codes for CASSTLAGGPGEQYF.

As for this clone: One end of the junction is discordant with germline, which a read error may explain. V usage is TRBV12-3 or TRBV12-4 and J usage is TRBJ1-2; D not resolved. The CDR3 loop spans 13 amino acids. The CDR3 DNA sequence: TGTGCCTGCAGTTTCGGGGAGGCGGGCGGCTACACCTTC. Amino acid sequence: CACSFGEAGGYTF.

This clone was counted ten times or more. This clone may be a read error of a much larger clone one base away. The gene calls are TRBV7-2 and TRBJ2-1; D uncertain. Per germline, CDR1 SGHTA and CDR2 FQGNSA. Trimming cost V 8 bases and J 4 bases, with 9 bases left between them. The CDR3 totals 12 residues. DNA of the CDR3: TGTGCCAGCGGCCTAGGGTACAATGAGCAGTTCTTC. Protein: CASGLGYNEQFF.

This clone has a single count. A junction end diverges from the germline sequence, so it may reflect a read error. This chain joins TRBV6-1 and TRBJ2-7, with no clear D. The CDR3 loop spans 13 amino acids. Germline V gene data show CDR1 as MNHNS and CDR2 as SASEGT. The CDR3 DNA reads TGTGCCAGCAGGGGCGCAACCTCCCACGAGCAGTACTTC. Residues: CASRGATSHEQYF.

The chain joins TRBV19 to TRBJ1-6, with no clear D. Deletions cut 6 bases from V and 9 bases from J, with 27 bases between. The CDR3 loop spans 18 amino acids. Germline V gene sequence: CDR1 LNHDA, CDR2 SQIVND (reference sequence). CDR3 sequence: CASRDPQLTRTSGSPLHF. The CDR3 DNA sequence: TGTGCCAGTAGAGACCCGCAGCTCACCCGGACGAGTGGTTCACCCCTCCACTTT.

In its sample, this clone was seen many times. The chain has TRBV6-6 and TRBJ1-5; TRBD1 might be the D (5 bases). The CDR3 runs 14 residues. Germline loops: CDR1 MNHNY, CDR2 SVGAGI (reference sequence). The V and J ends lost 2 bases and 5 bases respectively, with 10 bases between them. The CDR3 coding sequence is TGTGCCAGCAGTTACCGGGGCCGAGATCAGCCCCAGCATTTT. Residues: CASSYRGRDQPQHF.

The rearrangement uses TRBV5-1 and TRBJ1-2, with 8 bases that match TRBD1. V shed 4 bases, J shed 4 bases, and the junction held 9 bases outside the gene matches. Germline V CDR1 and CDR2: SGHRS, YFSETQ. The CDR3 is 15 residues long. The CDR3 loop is CASSLGQGGSYGYTF. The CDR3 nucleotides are TGCGCCAGCAGCCTTGGACAGGGCGGGAGCTATGGCTACACCTTC.

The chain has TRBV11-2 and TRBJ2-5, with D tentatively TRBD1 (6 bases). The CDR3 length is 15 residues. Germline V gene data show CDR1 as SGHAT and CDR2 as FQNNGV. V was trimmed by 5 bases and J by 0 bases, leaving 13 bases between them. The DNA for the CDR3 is TGTGCCAGCAGCCTCCGGACAGCACACCAAGAGACCCAGTACTTC. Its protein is CASSLRTAHQETQYF.

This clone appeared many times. The CDR3 protein is CASSLTSGITDTQYF. DNA of the CDR3: TGTGCCAGCAGCTTGACTAGCGGGATCACAGATACGCAGTATTTT. The rearrangement links TRBV6-1 to TRBJ2-3, with 11 positions matching TRBD2. From germline, CDR1 is MNHNS and CDR2 SASEGT. Trimming cost V 6 bases and J 2 bases; bases outside gene matches: 4. The CDR3 spans 15 residues.

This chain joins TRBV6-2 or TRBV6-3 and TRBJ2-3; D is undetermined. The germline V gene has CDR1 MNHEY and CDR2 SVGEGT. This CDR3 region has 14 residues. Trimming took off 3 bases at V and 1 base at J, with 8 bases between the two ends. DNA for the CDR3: TGTGCCAGCAGTTATGGTGGATGCACAGATACGCAGTATTTT. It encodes CASSYGGCTDTQYF.

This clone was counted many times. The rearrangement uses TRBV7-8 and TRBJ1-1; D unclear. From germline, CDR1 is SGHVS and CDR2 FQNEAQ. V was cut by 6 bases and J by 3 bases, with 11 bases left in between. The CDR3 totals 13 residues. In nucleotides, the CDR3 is TGTGCCAGCAGTATATCCTGGGACACTGAAGCTTTCTTT. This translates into CASSISWDTEAFF.

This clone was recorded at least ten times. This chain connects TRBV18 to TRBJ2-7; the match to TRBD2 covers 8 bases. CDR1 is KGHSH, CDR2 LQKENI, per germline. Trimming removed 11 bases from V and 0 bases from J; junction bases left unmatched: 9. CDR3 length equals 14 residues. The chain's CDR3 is CAAATSASSYEQYF. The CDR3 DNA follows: TGTGCCGCCGCGACTAGCGCGAGCTCCTACGAGCAGTACTTC.